The source of this TCR beta chain is a study of blood T cell repertoires in COVID-19. The V gene lost 4 bases and the J gene lost 5 bases, with 19 bases spanning the gap. The CDR3 is 16 residues long. Germline-derived CDR1 and CDR2 are MDHEN and SYDVKM. TCRdb keeps only in-frame clones here, not all; method: immunoSEQ multiplex PCR. The table has around 100,000 clones, 65% to 90% seen once. The receptor was isolated from a woman aged 50 to 65 who had recovered from COVID-19. The sequenced sample was PBMCs or T cells enriched from blood (not recorded which). The chain joins TRBV28 to TRBJ2-3; possibly TRBD1 for D (6 bases). The DNA of the CDR3 is TGTGCCAGCAGTTCGCCCGCGGACAGTCCTCTAGATACGCAGTATTTT. This gives the protein CASSSPADSPLDTQYF.